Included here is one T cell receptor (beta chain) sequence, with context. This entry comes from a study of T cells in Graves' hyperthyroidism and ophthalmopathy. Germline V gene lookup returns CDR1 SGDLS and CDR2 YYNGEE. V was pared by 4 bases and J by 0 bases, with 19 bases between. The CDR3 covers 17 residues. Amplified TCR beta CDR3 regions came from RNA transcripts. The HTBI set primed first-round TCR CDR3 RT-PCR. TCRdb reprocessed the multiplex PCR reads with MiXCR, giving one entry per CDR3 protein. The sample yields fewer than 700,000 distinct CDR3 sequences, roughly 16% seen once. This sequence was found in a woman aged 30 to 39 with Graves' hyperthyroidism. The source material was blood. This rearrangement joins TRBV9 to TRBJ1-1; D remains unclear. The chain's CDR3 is CASSTVPRPSLNTEAFF. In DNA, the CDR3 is TGTGCCAGCAGCACCGTCCCGCGGCCGTCCTTGAACACTGAAGCTTTCTTT. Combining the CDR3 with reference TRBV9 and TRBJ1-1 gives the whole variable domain DSGVTQTPKHLITATGQRVTLRCSPRSGDLSVYWYQQSLDQGLQFLIQYYNGEERAKGNILERFSAQQFPDLHSELNLSSLELGDSALYFCASSTVPRPSLNTEAFFGQGTRLTVV.